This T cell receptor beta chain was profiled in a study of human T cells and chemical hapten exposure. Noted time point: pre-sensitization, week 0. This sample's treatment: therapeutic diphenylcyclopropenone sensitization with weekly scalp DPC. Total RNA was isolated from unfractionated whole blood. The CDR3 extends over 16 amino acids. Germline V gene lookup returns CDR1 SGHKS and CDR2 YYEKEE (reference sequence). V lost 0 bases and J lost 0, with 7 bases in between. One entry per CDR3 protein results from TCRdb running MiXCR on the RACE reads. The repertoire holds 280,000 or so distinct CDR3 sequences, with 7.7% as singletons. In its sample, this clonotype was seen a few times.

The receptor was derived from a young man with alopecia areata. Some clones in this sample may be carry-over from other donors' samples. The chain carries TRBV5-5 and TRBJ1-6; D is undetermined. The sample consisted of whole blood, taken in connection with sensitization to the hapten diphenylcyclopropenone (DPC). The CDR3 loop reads CASSLGHRSYNSPLHF. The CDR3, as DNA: TGTGCCAGCAGCTTGGGACACCGCTCCTATAATTCACCCCTCCACTTT.